This T cell receptor beta chain comes out of a study of shared clonotypes between healthy human individuals. Among the donors, all were Caucasian adults who lived in Nashville, Tennessee. Assay: immunoSEQ multiplex PCR; the TCRdb copy retains only in-frame clones and omits some. This repertoire shows 2 million to 2.5 million clones, 85% to 95% found once; its top ten account for around 0.13%. The CDR3 runs to 15 residues. Trimming took 5 bases from V and 3 from J, leaving 14 bases between them. Looked up from germline, CDR1 is SGHTA and CDR2 is FQGNSA. Specimen: naive CD4+ T cells sorted from blood. Specified subset: CD45RA+ positively selected. This receptor was obtained from a man aged 18-30 years in good health. J is TRBJ1-3 and V is TRBV7-2; D call uncertain. Written as DNA, the CDR3 is TGTGCCAGCAGCCTACCCGGCGCACTTGGAAACACCATATATTTT. Protein sequence: CASSLPGALGNTIYF.